The rows below give T cell receptor beta chains drawn from one sample of a study of blood T cell repertoires in COVID-19. Profiling relied on immunoSEQ multiplex PCR, and the TCRdb table lists in-frame clones only, not all of them. This sample has roughly 380,000 clones, with approximately 89% found just once. Sample: peripheral blood. These receptors all come from a woman between 55 and 75 years old with COVID-19, enrolled during active disease. Each CDR3 is given with its conserved first and last residue. The D gene is left open where the match is weak. Rows may omit the clone size; those that give it use once, few, many or a size class.

TRBD2 TRBJ2-3 TRBV25-1 . CASSGTSGGWDTQYF TGTGCCAGCAGTGGAACTAGCGGGGGGTGGGATACGCAGTATTTT
. TRBJ1-2 TRBV19 . CASSLTGDIYGYTF TGTGCCAGTAGTTTGACAGGCGATATCTATGGCTACACCTTC
. TRBJ1-2 TRBV19 . CASKGHPYDGYTF TGTGCCAGTAAGGGACACCCTTACGATGGCTACACCTTC
TRBD1 TRBJ1-1 TRBV6-5 . CASRQGQLMNTEAFF TGTGCCAGCAGACAGGGACAGCTCATGAACACTGAAGCTTTCTTT
. TRBJ1-4 TRBV19 . CASRRRGELATNEKLFF TGTGCCAGTAGACGTCGGGGGGAACTTGCAACTAATGAAAAACTGTTTTTT
. TRBJ2-7 TRBV6-6 . CASSSEGKQYF TGTGCCAGCAGTTCGGAGGGGAAGCAGTACTTC
. TRBJ1-5 TRBV2 . CASRTGRDQPQHF TGTGCCAGCAGAACAGGCCGAGATCAGCCCCAGCATTTT
. TRBJ2-2 TRBV5-1 . CASSLGQTNTGELFF TGCGCCAGCAGCTTGGGACAAACGAACACCGGGGAGCTGTTTTTT
TRBD1 TRBJ1-1 TRBV19 once CASEFLDRASEAFF TGTGCCAGTGAGTTCTTGGACAGGGCCTCTGAAGCTTTCTTT
. TRBJ1-1 TRBV5-5 . CASSLDRDTEAFF TGTGCCAGCAGCTTGGACAGGGACACTGAAGCTTTCTTT
TRBD1 TRBJ1-2 TRBV29-1 . CSAGGANYGYTF TGCAGCGCAGGGGGCGCGAACTATGGCTACACCTTC
TRBD1 TRBJ1-2 TRBV9 . CASSPETGGPYGYTF TGTGCCAGCAGCCCCGAGACAGGGGGGCCCTATGGCTACACCTTC